The 20 T cell receptor beta chains below were found in one sample sequenced in a study of a mutant IDH1 vaccine in newly diagnosed glioma. Stated time point: baseline, week 1 (first vaccination visit). Stated treatment: pre-vaccination baseline after standard-of-care therapy. Measured with immunoSEQ multiplex PCR; TCRdb has only the in-frame clones, and not every one. The sample yields some 56,000 clones, more than 90% seen once. The source material was PBMCs, sampled from a glioma patient treated with radiotherapy, temozolomide or both. Source of these receptors: a man aged 50-59 years with glioma.

The chain is built from TRBV6-5 and TRBJ2-3; 9 positions match TRBD2. The germline V gene has CDR1 MNHEY and CDR2 SVGAGI. The V segment lost 8 bases and the J segment 3 bases; nucleotides outside the gene matches: 9. CDR3 length: 15 amino acids. The CDR3 DNA follows: TGTGCCAGCGGCGGGAGGGCCTTGCGGACAGATACGCAGTATTTT. It is translated as CASGGRALRTDTQYF.

The V and J genes are TRBV6-5 and TRBJ2-5; D is ambiguous. This CDR3 contains 10 residues. Germline V gene data show CDR1 as MNHEY and CDR2 as SVGAGI. Trimming took off 8 bases at V and 9 bases at J, with 10 bases between the two ends. The chain's CDR3 is CASGFPAQYF. The CDR3 DNA sequence: TGTGCCAGCGGGTTTCCGGCCCAGTACTTC.

This sequence joins TRBV5-1 and TRBJ2-6; 10 bases map to TRBD2. CDR3 length: 16 amino acids. The V segment lost 4 bases and the J segment 2 bases; nucleotides outside the gene matches: 3. Per germline, CDR1 SGHRS and CDR2 YFSETQ. CDR3 amino acids: CASSPLAGAGANVLTF. The CDR3 region has the DNA TGCGCCAGCAGCCCCCTAGCGGGAGCTGGGGCCAACGTCCTGACTTTC.

The chain is built from TRBV5-6 and TRBJ2-7, with a possible D match to TRBD1 (6 bases). V was clipped by 6 bases and J by 6 bases, with 19 bases between them. CDR1 SGHDT and CDR2 YYEEEE come from the germline V gene. The CDR3 contains 14 residues. CDR3 residues: CASNPTGTIFEQYF. CDR3 coding DNA: TGTGCCAGCAACCCGACAGGTACCATATTCGAGCAGTACTTC.

The CDR3 DNA is TGTGCCAGCAGCTCTGAAGGAGAGCAGTTCTTC. Encoded protein: CASSSEGEQFF. V and J are TRBV2 and TRBJ2-1; D remains ambiguous. The CDR3 runs to 11 residues. CDR1 is SNHLY, CDR2 FYNNEI, per germline. The V end lost 6 bases, the J end lost 10 bases, and 10 bases lay between the germline ends.

This clone was recorded once. The gene calls are TRBV5-1 and TRBJ2-7; D possibly matches TRBD1 or TRBD2 (5 bases each). The germline CDR1 and CDR2 sequences are SGHRS and YFSETQ. V lost 4 bases, J lost 4 bases, and 12 bases lay in between. CDR3 length: 13 residues. CDR3 coding DNA: TGCGCCAGCAGCCCGGGACGGATATACGAGCAGTACTTC. This sequence encodes CASSPGRIYEQYF.

The J gene is TRBJ1-2, the V gene TRBV4-1; 8 positions agree with TRBD1. With 1 base clipped from V and 5 bases from J, the junction kept 6 bases outside the gene matches. This CDR3 has 15 amino acids. Germline V gene lookup returns CDR1 MGHRA and CDR2 YSYEKL. CDR3 loop: CASSQGTGQGYGYTF. In nucleotides, the CDR3 is TGCGCCAGCAGCCAAGGGACAGGGCAGGGGTATGGCTACACCTTC.

This chain uses TRBV19 with TRBJ2-1, with 7 bases identical to TRBD1. Unmatched junction bases numbered 4, after V lost 3 bases and J lost 5 bases. Per germline, CDR1 LNHDA and CDR2 SQIVND (reference sequence). This CDR3 region has 14 residues. This CDR3 reads CASSMRGLHNEQFF. DNA for the CDR3: TGTGCCAGTAGTATGAGGGGGCTTCACAATGAGCAGTTCTTC. Full variable domain (remainder filled in from reference TRBV19 and TRBJ2-1): DGGITQSPKYLFRKEGQNVTLSCEQNLNHDAMYWYRQDPGQGLRLIYYSQIVNDFQKGDIAEGYSVSREKKESFPLTVTSAQKNPTAFYLCASSMRGLHNEQFFGPGTRLTVL.

This chain uses TRBV19 with TRBJ1-1, with 7 bases identical to TRBD1. Looked up from germline, CDR1 is LNHDA and CDR2 is SQIVND (reference sequence). After removal of 4 bases from V and 4 bases from J, the junction contained 6 bases not matched to a gene. This CDR3 has 14 amino acids. The CDR3 DNA follows: TGTGCCAGTAGTACAGACAGGGCGACCACTGAAGCTTTCTTT. This codes for CASSTDRATTEAFF.

This clone was recorded once. The CDR3 sequence is CAWSDGGAKNIQYF. The CDR3, as DNA: TGTGCCTGGAGTGACGGGGGGGCCAAAAACATTCAGTACTTC. The chain has TRBV30 and TRBJ2-4, with 7 bases fitting TRBD2. The CDR3 consists of 14 residues. The J segment lost 1 base and the V segment lost 1 base, leaving 1 base of the junction unmatched. CDR1 GTSNPN and CDR2 SVGIG come from the germline V gene (reference sequence).

This chain links TRBV28 with TRBJ2-3, with D unresolved. This CDR3 region has 14 residues. Trimming removed 5 bases from V and 7 bases from J, with 16 bases in between. The germline gives CDR1 MDHEN, CDR2 SYDVKM. The CDR3 here is CASSLDRPRNTQYF. The CDR3 nucleotides read TGTGCCAGCAGTCTCGACCGGCCCCGAAATACGCAGTATTTT.

This chain links TRBV30 with TRBJ1-3; D gene unclear. The CDR3 is 12 residues long. Trimming removed 1 base from V and 3 bases from J, with 4 bases in between. CDR1 is GTSNPN, CDR2 SVGIG, per germline (reference sequence). CDR3 region: CAWSAYGNTIYF. In DNA form, the CDR3 reads TGTGCCTGGAGTGCCTATGGAAACACCATATATTTT.

The chain recombines TRBV6-5 with TRBJ2-7; 7 nucleotides align to TRBD1. The CDR3 consists of 15 residues. The germline V gene has CDR1 MNHEY and CDR2 SVGAGI. V lost 4 bases to trimming and J lost 0 bases; unmatched junction nucleotides: 6. CDR3 loop: CASSSRGSHSYEQYF. The CDR3 coding sequence is TGTGCCAGCAGTTCCAGGGGGAGCCACTCCTACGAGCAGTACTTC.

V usage is TRBV20-1 and J usage is TRBJ1-2; D is ambiguous. This CDR3 spans 10 amino acids. The germline V gene has CDR1 DFQATT and CDR2 SNEGSKA (reference sequence). V was shortened by 3 bases and J by 5 bases, with 4 bases between the two germline ends. For the CDR3, the DNA is TGCAGTGCTAGTAGTTATGGCTACACCTTC. Protein sequence: CSASSYGYTF.

This clone was observed a single time. The V gene is TRBV6-6, the J gene TRBJ2-1; 12 bases map to TRBD2. V lost 7 bases and J lost 9; bases outside the gene matches: 10. CDR1 MNHNY and CDR2 SVGAGI come from the germline V gene (reference sequence). The CDR3 contains 15 residues. CDR3 loop: CASIRTSGARGEQFF. In DNA form, the CDR3 reads TGTGCCAGCATACGGACTAGCGGGGCACGCGGTGAGCAGTTCTTC.

The count of this clone is one. The chain couples TRBV19 to TRBJ1-2; perhaps TRBD1 as D (5 bases). Germline V gene data show CDR1 as LNHDA and CDR2 as SQIVND (reference sequence). The ends were cut back, 11 bases at V and 1 base at J, with 11 bases in the middle. The CDR3 totals 12 residues. This CDR3 reads CAGTDSNYGYTF. The CDR3 nucleotides read TGTGCCGGAACAGACAGTAACTATGGCTACACCTTC.

The V and J genes are TRBV4-1 and TRBJ1-4; TRBD1 might be the D (6 bases). The germline V and J ends were trimmed by 2 bases and 5 bases, with 18 bases remaining between them. The CDR3 runs to 17 residues. Per germline, CDR1 MGHRA and CDR2 YSYEKL. CDR3 sequence (DNA): TGCGCCAGCAGCCAACCTCTCGGACAGAGAAAAAATGAAAAACTGTTTTTT. Protein product: CASSQPLGQRKNEKLFF.

The chain recombines TRBV7-2 with TRBJ1-4, with TRBD1 as a possible D gene (6 bases). The CDR3 contains 16 residues. Germline CDR1 SGHTA, CDR2 FQGNSA. The ends were cut back, 4 bases at V and 4 bases at J, with 16 bases in the middle. The CDR3: CASSWGIGQSNEKLFF. The DNA of the CDR3 is TGTGCCAGCAGCTGGGGGATCGGACAGAGTAATGAAAAACTGTTTTTT.

This clone was observed once. The chain combines TRBV5-1 with TRBJ1-1, with D perhaps matching TRBD1 (6 bases). Germline V gives CDR1 SGHRS, CDR2 YFSETQ. Trimming cost V 2 bases and J 2 bases, with 16 bases left between them. The CDR3 is 16 residues long. As DNA, the CDR3 is TGCGCCAGCAGCTTTGGCCGAGGGGGAGATAACACTGAAGCTTTCTTT. This gives the protein CASSFGRGGDNTEAFF.

The CDR3 sequence: CASSISTDAEAFF. CDR3 nucleotide sequence: TGTGCCAGTAGTATATCTACAGATGCTGAAGCTTTCTTT. This chain links TRBV19 with TRBJ1-1, with D unclear. V was shortened by 2 bases and J by 6 bases, with 10 bases between the two germline ends. The germline V gene encodes CDR1 LNHDA and CDR2 SQIVND (reference sequence). The CDR3 spans 13 residues.